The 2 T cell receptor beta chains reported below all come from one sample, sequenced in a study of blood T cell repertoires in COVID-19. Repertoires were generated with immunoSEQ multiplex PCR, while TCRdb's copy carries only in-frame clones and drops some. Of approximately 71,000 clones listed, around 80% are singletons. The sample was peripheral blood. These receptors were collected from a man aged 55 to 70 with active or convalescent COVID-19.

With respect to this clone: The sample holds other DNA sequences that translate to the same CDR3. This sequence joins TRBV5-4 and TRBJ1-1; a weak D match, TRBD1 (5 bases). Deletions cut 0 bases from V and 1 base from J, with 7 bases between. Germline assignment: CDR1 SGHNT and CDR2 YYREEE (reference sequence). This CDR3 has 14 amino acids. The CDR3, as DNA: TGTGCCAGCAGCTTGGGGGGCGGGAACACTGAAGCTTTCTTT. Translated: CASSLGGGNTEAFF.

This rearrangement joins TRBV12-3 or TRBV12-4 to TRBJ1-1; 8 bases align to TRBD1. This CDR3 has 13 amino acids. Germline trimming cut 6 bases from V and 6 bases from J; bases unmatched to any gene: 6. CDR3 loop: CASRRQGAAEAFF. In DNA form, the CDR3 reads TGTGCCAGCAGACGCCAGGGGGCGGCTGAAGCTTTCTTT.